A few counts support the clone carrying this T cell receptor beta chain. Its antigen is not known. Germline lookup yields CDR1 SGHTA and CDR2 FQGTGA. Trimming pared 4 bases from V and 8 bases from J, leaving 14 bases between. The CDR3 is made up of 13 amino acids. Healthy bone marrow donors supplied every sample. This entry is derived from a study of cytomegalovirus exposure and HLA in healthy donors. Points from the study as a whole: The majority of TCR sequences were rare, yet some public TCRs appeared in many donors. The analysis excluded some indistinguishable V segments, including TRBV6-2 and TRBV6-3. Later on, analysis showed that most CMV-associated TCR beta chains appeared to be HLA-restricted.

The PCR had 60 Vbeta and 13 Jbeta primers. The repertoire was sequenced with immunoSEQ multiplex PCR; TCRdb's copy has only in-frame clones and lacks some. The table has 150,000 to 200,000 clones, roughly 9.4% seen once; the top ten hold 1% to 1.5%. The sequenced sample was PBMCs. The V and J genes are TRBV7-3 and TRBJ1-2; perhaps TRBD1 as D (5 bases). This clonotype was obtained from a woman in her 30s in good health and CMV-seropositive. As DNA, the CDR3 is TGTGCCAGCAGCTACGACGGGGGGACCGGCTACACCTTC. Translating it yields CASSYDGGTGYTF.